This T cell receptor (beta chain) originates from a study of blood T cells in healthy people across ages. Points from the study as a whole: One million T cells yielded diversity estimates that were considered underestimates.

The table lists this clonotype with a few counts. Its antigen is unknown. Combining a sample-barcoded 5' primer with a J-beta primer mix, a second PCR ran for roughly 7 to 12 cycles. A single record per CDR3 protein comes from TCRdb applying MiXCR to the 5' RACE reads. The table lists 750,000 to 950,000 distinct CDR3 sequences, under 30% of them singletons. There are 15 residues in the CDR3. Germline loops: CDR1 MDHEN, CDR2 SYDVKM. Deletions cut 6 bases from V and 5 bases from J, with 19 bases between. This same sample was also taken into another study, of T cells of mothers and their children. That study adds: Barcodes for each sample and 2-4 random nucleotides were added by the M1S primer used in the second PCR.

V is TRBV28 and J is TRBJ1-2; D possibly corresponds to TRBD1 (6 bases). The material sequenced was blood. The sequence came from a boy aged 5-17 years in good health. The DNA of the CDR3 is TGTGCCAGCAGGACCGGGACGGGAAGGGGGTATGGCTACACCTTC. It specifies CASRTGTGRGYGYTF.